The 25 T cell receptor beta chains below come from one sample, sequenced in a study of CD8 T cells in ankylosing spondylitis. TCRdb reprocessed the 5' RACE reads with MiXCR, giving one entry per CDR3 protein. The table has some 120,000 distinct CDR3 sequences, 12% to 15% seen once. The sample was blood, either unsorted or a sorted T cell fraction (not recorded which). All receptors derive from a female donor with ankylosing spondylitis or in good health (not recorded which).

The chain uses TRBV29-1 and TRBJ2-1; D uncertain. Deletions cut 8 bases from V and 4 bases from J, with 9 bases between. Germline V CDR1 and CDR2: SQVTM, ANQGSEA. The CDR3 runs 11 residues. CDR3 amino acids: CSHAAYNEQFF. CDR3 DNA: TGCAGCCACGCCGCGTACAATGAGCAGTTCTTC.

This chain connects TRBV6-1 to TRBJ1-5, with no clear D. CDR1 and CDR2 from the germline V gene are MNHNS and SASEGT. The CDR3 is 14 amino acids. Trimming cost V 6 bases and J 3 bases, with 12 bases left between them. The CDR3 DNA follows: TGTGCCAGCAGCCTCGGAGGATTCAATCAGCCCCAGCATTTT. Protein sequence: CASSLGGFNQPQHF.

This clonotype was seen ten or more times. CDR3 sequence: CASSPGQSSGNTIYF. CDR3 DNA: TGCGCCAGCAGCCCGGGACAGAGCTCTGGAAACACCATATATTTT. The chain combines TRBV5-1 with TRBJ1-3; 7 bases agree with TRBD1. Germline trimming cut 4 bases from V and 0 bases from J; bases unmatched to any gene: 4. The CDR3 sequence is 15 residues long. CDR1 and CDR2 (germline): SGHRS, YFSETQ.

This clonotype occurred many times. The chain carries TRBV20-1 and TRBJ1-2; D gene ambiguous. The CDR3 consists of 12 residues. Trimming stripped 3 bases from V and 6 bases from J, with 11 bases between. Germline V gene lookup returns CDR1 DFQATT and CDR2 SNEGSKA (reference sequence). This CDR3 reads CSAREAGDGYTF. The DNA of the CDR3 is TGCAGTGCTAGGGAGGCTGGCGATGGCTACACCTTC.

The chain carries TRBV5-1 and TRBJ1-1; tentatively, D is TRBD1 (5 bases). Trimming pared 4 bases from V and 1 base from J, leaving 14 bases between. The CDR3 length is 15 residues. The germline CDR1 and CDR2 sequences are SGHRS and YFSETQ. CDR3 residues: CASSLGGTQNTEAFF. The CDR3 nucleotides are TGCGCCAGCAGCCTGGGGGGGACCCAGAACACTGAAGCTTTCTTT. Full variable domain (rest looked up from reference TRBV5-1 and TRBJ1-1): KAGVTQTPRYLIKTRGQQVTLSCSPISGHRSVSWYQQTPGQGLQFLFEYFSETQRNKGNFPGRFSGRQFSNSRSEMNVSTLELGDSALYLCASSLGGTQNTEAFFGQGTRLTVV.

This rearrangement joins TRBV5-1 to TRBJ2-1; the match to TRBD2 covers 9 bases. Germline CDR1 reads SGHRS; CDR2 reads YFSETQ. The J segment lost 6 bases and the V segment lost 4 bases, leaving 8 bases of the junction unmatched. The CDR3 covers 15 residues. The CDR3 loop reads CASSVGLALINEQFF. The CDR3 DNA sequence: TGCGCCAGCAGCGTGGGACTAGCTCTAATCAATGAGCAGTTCTTC.

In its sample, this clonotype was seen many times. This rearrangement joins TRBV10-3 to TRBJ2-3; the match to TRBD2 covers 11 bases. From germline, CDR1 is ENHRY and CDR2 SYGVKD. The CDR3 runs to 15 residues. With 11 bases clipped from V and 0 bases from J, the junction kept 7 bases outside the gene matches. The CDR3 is CAVTSGETSTDTQYF. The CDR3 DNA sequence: TGTGCCGTGACTAGCGGGGAAACAAGCACAGATACGCAGTATTTT.

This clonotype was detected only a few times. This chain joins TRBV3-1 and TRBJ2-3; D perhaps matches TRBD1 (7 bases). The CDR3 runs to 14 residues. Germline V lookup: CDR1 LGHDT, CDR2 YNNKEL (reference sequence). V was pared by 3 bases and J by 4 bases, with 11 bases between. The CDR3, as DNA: TGTGCCAGCAGCCACAGGGGGGTCGCAGATACGCAGTATTTT. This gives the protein CASSHRGVADTQYF.

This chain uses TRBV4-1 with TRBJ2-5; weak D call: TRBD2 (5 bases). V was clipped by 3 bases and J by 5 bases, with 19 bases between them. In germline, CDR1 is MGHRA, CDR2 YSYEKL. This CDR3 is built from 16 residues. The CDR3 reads CASSHVGREKRETQYF. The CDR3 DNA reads TGCGCCAGCAGCCATGTTGGTAGGGAGAAACGGGAGACCCAGTACTTC.

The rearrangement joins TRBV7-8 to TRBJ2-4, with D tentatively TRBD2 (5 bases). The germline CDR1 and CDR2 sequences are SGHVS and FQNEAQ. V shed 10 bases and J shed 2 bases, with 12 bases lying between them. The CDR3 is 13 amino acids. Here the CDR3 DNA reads TGTGCCAAGGGCCGGAGGACCAAAAACATTCAGTACTTC. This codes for CAKGRRTKNIQYF.

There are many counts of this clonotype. CDR3 residues: CASSLAGENTGELFF. CDR3 nucleotides: TGCGCCAGCAGCTTGGCGGGCGAGAACACCGGGGAGCTGTTTTTT. The chain joins TRBV5-1 to TRBJ2-2; D remains unclear. Trimming removed 0 bases at V and 1 base at J, with 7 bases between. The CDR3 has 15 amino acids. CDR1 is SGHRS and CDR2 is YFSETQ in the germline V gene.

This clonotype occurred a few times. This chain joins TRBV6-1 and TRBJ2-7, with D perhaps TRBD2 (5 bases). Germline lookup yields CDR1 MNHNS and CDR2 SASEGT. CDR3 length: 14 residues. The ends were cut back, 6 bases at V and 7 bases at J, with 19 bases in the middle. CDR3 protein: CASRILTGSGEQYF. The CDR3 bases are TGTGCCAGCAGAATTTTGACGGGGAGCGGAGAGCAGTACTTC.

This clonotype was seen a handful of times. DNA for the CDR3: TGCAGCGTTGCAGCGGGAGAAGAGACCCAGTACTTC. This encodes CSVAAGEETQYF. This chain uses TRBV29-1 with TRBJ2-5, with 8 bases aligning to TRBD2. The CDR3 is 12 residues long. Losses at the gene ends were 4 bases for V and 3 bases for J; bases not matched to a gene: 1. The germline V gene encodes CDR1 SQVTM and CDR2 ANQGSEA.

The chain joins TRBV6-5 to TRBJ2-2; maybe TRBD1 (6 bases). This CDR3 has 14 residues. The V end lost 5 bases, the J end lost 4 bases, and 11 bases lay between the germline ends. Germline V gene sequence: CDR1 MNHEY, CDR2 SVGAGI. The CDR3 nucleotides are TGTGCCAGCAGTACTATGACAGGCACCGGGGAGCTGTTTTTT. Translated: CASSTMTGTGELFF.

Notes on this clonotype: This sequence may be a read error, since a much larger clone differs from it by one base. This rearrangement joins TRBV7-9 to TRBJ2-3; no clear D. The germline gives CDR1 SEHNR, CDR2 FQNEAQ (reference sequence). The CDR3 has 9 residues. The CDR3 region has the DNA TGTGTCGGCACAGATACGCAGTATTTT. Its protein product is CVGTDTQYF.

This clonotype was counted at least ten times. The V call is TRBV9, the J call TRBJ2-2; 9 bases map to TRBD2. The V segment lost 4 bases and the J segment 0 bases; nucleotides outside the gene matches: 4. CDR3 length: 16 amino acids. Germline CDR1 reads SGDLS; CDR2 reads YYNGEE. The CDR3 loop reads CASSQIAGANTGELFF. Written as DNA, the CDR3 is TGTGCCAGCAGCCAAATAGCGGGAGCGAACACCGGGGAGCTGTTTTTT.

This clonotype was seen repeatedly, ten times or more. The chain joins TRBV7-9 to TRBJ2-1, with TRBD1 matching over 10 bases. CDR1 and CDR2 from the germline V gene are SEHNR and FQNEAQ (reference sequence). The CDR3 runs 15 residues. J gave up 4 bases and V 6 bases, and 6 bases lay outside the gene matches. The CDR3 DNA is TGTGCCAGCAGTTCTAGGGACAGGGGATACAATGAGCAGTTCTTC. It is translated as CASSSRDRGYNEQFF. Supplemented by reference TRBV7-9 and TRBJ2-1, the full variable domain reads DTGVSQNPRHKITKRGQNVTFRCDPISEHNRLYWYRQTLGQGPEFLTYFQNEAQLEKSRLLSDRFSAERPKGSFSTLEIQRTEQGDSAMYLCASSSRDRGYNEQFFGPGTRLTVL.

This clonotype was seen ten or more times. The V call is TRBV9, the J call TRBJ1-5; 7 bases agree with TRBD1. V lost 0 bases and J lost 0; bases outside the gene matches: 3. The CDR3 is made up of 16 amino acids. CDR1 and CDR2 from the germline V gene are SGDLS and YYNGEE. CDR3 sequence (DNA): TGTGCCAGCAGCGTAGGGACAGGTATTAGCAATCAGCCCCAGCATTTT. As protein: CASSVGTGISNQPQHF.

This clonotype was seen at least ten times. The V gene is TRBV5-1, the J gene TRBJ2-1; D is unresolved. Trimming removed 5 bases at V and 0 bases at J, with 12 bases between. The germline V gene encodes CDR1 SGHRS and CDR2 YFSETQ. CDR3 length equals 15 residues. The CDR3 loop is CASSETYSSYNEQFF. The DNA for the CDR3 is TGCGCCAGCAGTGAGACCTATAGCTCCTACAATGAGCAGTTCTTC.

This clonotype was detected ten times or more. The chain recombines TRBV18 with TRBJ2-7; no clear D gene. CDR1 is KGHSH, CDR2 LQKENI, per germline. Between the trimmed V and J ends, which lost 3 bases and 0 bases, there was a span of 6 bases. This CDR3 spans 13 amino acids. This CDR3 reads CASSPGSSYEQYF. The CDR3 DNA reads TGTGCCAGCTCACCGGGCAGCTCCTACGAGCAGTACTTC.

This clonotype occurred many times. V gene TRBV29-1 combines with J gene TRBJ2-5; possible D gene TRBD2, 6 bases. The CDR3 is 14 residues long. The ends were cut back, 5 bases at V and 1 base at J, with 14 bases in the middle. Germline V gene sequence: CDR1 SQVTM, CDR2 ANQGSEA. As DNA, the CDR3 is TGCAGCGTTAAGGCGGCGGGAATCCAAGAGACCCAGTACTTC. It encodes CSVKAAGIQETQYF.

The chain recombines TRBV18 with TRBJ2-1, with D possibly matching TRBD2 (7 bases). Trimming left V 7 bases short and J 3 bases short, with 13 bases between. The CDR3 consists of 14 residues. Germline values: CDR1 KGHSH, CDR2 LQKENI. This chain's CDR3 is CASFGGTSYNEQFF. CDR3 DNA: TGTGCCAGCTTCGGGGGGACAAGCTACAATGAGCAGTTCTTC.

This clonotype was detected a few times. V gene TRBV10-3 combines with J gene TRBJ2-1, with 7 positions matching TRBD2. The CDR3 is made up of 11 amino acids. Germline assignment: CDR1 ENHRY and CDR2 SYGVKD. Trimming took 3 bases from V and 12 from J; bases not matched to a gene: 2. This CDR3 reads CAISERGGQFF. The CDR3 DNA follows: TGTGCCATCAGTGAACGCGGGGGGCAGTTCTTC.

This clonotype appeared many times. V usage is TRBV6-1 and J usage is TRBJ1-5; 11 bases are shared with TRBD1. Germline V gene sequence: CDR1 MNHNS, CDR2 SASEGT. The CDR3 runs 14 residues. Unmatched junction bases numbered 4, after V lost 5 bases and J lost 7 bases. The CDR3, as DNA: TGTGCCAGCAGTCGGGGACAGGGGGGGCAGCCCCAGCATTTT. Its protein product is CASSRGQGGQPQHF.

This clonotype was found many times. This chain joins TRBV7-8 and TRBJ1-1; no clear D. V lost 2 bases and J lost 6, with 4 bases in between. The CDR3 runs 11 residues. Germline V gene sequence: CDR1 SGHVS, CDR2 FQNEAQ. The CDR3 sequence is CASSLIAEAFF. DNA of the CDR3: TGTGCCAGCAGCTTAATAGCTGAAGCTTTCTTT.